These 21 T cell receptor beta chains originate from one sample sequenced in a study of T cell responses to AZD1222 COVID-19 vaccine. Only in-frame clones appear in the TCRdb table, and some are missing; sequencing was by immunoSEQ multiplex PCR. Here the sample spans over 70,000 clones, 88% being singletons. The material sequenced was peripheral blood, taken on day 0 of AZD1222 vaccination. The receptors here all came from an adult in good health.

The CDR3 DNA follows: TGTGCCAGCAGCTTACGGACAGCAGATACGCAGTATTTT. Protein sequence: CASSLRTADTQYF. The V gene is TRBV14, the J gene TRBJ2-3; tentative D call: TRBD1 (6 bases). Deletions cut 5 bases from V and 4 bases from J, with 10 bases between. There are 13 residues in the CDR3. CDR1 is SGHDN and CDR2 is FVKESK in the germline V gene.

The V call is TRBV29-1, the J call TRBJ1-5, with D possibly TRBD1 on 6 matching bases. V lost 4 bases and J lost 2, with 15 bases in between. The germline CDR1 and CDR2 sequences are SQVTM and ANQGSEA. The CDR3 has 15 residues. The CDR3 sequence: CSVVIGGNGNQPQHF. The CDR3 coding sequence is TGCAGCGTTGTTATAGGGGGTAACGGCAATCAGCCCCAGCATTTT.

As for this clone: This sample includes further DNA sequences coding for the same CDR3. Here the CDR3 DNA reads TGTGCCAGCAGCCCAGGACAGGGACCTGGAAACACCATATATTTT. It codes for CASSPGQGPGNTIYF. The chain carries TRBV11-3 and TRBJ1-3; TRBD1 agrees at 8 bases. V lost 5 bases to trimming and J lost 2 bases; unmatched junction nucleotides: 5. Germline V gives CDR1 SGHNT, CDR2 YENEEA. The CDR3 length is 15 residues.

CDR3 in DNA: TGTGCCAGCAGCGGCGGTGCAGTTGAAGCTTTCTTT. Its protein is CASSGGAVEAFF. The V gene is TRBV2, the J gene TRBJ1-1; D is uncertain. The CDR3 consists of 12 residues. The V and J ends lost 6 bases and 7 bases respectively, with 12 bases between them. Germline V gene lookup returns CDR1 SNHLY and CDR2 FYNNEI.

This chain connects TRBV30 to TRBJ2-7; 11 nucleotides match TRBD2. Germline values: CDR1 GTSNPN, CDR2 SVGIG (reference sequence). The CDR3 has 16 residues. V lost 5 bases to trimming and J lost 5 bases; unmatched junction nucleotides: 14. The CDR3 sequence is CAWDTGLAGGRHEQYF. The CDR3, as DNA: TGTGCCTGGGACACGGGGCTAGCGGGAGGTCGTCACGAGCAGTACTTC.

CDR3 sequence reads: CASSLAIGVENGYTF. The CDR3 nucleotides are TGCGCCAGCAGCTTGGCCATTGGGGTTGAGAATGGCTACACCTTC. The chain recombines TRBV5-1 with TRBJ1-2; D is unclear. The V gene lost 0 bases and the J gene lost 6 bases, with 15 bases spanning the gap. The CDR3 consists of 15 residues. The V gene's germline CDR1 is SGHRS and CDR2 YFSETQ.

This chain uses TRBV5-4 with TRBJ2-2, with D perhaps TRBD1 (6 bases). The V gene lost 5 bases and the J gene lost 0 bases, with 8 bases spanning the gap. The germline CDR1 and CDR2 sequences are SGHNT and YYREEE (reference sequence). The CDR3 runs to 14 residues. The CDR3 is CASRQGPNTGELFF. The CDR3 DNA sequence: TGTGCCAGCAGACAGGGCCCGAACACCGGGGAGCTGTTTTTT.

The V gene is TRBV19, the J gene TRBJ2-2; 7 bases line up with TRBD1. Germline values: CDR1 LNHDA, CDR2 SQIVND (reference sequence). J lost 1 base, V lost 5 bases, and 16 bases had no gene match. This CDR3 has 19 amino acids. The CDR3 reads CASSDRYRRTGLNTGELFF. The CDR3 DNA sequence: TGTGCCAGTAGTGACCGCTATCGACGGACAGGATTGAACACCGGGGAGCTGTTTTTT. The full variable domain, its missing parts supplied by reference TRBV19 and TRBJ2-2, is DGGITQSPKYLFRKEGQNVTLSCEQNLNHDAMYWYRQDPGQGLRLIYYSQIVNDFQKGDIAEGYSVSREKKESFPLTVTSAQKNPTAFYLCASSDRYRRTGLNTGELFFGEGSRLTVL.

CDR3 coding DNA: TGTGCCAGCAGCTTGCCAGGGAGATCGTCTGGGGCCAACGTCCTGACTTTC. Translating it yields CASSLPGRSSGANVLTF. This sequence joins TRBV5-4 and TRBJ2-6, with D perhaps assigned TRBD1 or TRBD2 (5 bases each). Trimming removed 1 base at V and 1 base at J, with 12 bases between. The CDR3 is 17 residues long. In germline, CDR1 is SGHNT, CDR2 YYREEE (reference sequence).

The rearrangement uses TRBV11-1 and TRBJ2-5; no reliable D call. The CDR3 is 14 residues long. Germline CDR1 is SGHAT and CDR2 is FQDESV (reference sequence). V dropped 3 bases and J dropped 4 bases, with 12 bases sitting between them. This CDR3 is CASSFGEVLETQYF. CDR3 bases: TGTGCCAGCAGCTTCGGAGAAGTACTAGAGACCCAGTACTTC.

This chain connects TRBV19 to TRBJ1-5; 11 bases line up with TRBD1. CDR1 and CDR2 from the germline V gene are LNHDA and SQIVND (reference sequence). V shed 4 bases, J shed 6 bases, and the junction held 5 bases outside the gene matches. The CDR3 spans 15 residues. The CDR3 nucleotides read TGTGCCAGTAGTAACCCCGGGACAGGGGGTCAGCCCCAGCATTTT. Protein: CASSNPGTGGQPQHF.

This chain uses TRBV30 with TRBJ1-2; tentatively, D is TRBD1 (5 bases). Per germline, CDR1 GTSNPN and CDR2 SVGIG (reference sequence). This CDR3 is 15 amino acids long. Trimming removed 2 bases at V and 4 bases at J, with 17 bases between. The chain's CDR3 is CAWSSVGRASYGYTF. Written as DNA, the CDR3 is TGTGCCTGGAGTTCGGTCGGCAGGGCTTCCTATGGCTACACCTTC. Variable domain in full (rest from reference TRBV30 and TRBJ1-2): SQTIHQWPATLVQPVGSPLSLECTVEGTSNPNLYWYRQAAGRGLQLLFYSVGIGQISSEVPQNLSASRPQDRQFILSSKKLLLSDSGFYLCAWSSVGRASYGYTFGSGTRLTVV.

To note about this clone: An end of the junction differs from the germline gene, which may be a read error. This chain uses TRBV7-7 with TRBJ2-3; 12 bases align to TRBD2. The germline gives CDR1 SSHAT, CDR2 FNYEAQ (reference sequence). The CDR3 is 18 amino acids. CDR3 nucleotides: TGTGCTAGCAGCTTAGATCGGCTAGCGGGAGGGGGGGCAGATACGCAGTATTTT. Translated: CASSLDRLAGGGADTQYF. The full variable domain, its missing parts supplied by reference TRBV7-7 and TRBJ2-3, is GAGVSQSPRYKVTKRGQDVTLRCDPISSHATLYWYQQALGQGPEFLTYFNYEAQPDKSGLPSDRFSAERPEGSISTLTIQRTEQRDSAMYRCASSLDRLAGGGADTQYFGPGTRLTVL.

The V gene is TRBV9, the J gene TRBJ1-5; 10 nucleotides agree with TRBD1. The length of the CDR3 is 15 residues. The ends lost 4 bases at V and 4 bases at J; junction bases unmatched: 5. Germline lookup yields CDR1 SGDLS and CDR2 YYNGEE. Here the CDR3 reads CASSPTGGWNQPQHF. The CDR3 coding sequence is TGTGCCAGCAGCCCGACAGGGGGCTGGAATCAGCCCCAGCATTTT.

The chain carries TRBV18 and TRBJ2-6, with D uncertain. The germline V and J ends were trimmed by 6 bases and 0 bases, with 9 bases remaining between them. From germline, CDR1 is KGHSH and CDR2 LQKENI. The CDR3 is 15 residues long. For the CDR3, the DNA is TGTGCCAGCTCTTCCGGGCGCTCTGGGGCCAACGTCCTGACTTTC. Translated, it gives CASSSGRSGANVLTF. Complete variable domain (other parts from reference TRBV18 and TRBJ2-6): NAGVMQNPRHLVRRRGQEARLRCSPMKGHSHVYWYRQLPEEGLKFMVYLQKENIIDESGMPKERFSAEFPKEGPSILRIQQVVRGDSAAYFCASSSGRSGANVLTFGAGSRLTVL.

This chain joins TRBV7-9 and TRBJ2-5, with unresolved D. Looked up from germline, CDR1 is SEHNR and CDR2 is FQNEAQ (reference sequence). V lost 5 bases to trimming and J lost 1 base, with 11 bases between them. The CDR3 length is 14 residues. Written as DNA, the CDR3 is TGTGCCAGCAGCCAACATAGCACCCAAGAGACCCAGTACTTC. Translating it yields CASSQHSTQETQYF. Drawing the rest from reference TRBV7-9 and TRBJ2-5, the complete variable domain is DTGVSQNPRHKITKRGQNVTFRCDPISEHNRLYWYRQTLGQGPEFLTYFQNEAQLEKSRLLSDRFSAERPKGSFSTLEIQRTEQGDSAMYLCASSQHSTQETQYFGPGTRLLVL.

This chain uses TRBV5-6 with TRBJ1-6; D perhaps matches TRBD1 (5 bases). Germline V lookup: CDR1 SGHDT, CDR2 YYEEEE. V was clipped by 3 bases and J by 8 bases, with 15 bases between them. This CDR3 has 15 amino acids. CDR3 nucleotide sequence: TGTGCCAGCAGCTCAACGCGGGGAGGGGATTCACCCCTCCACTTT. The encoded protein is CASSSTRGGDSPLHF.

The V gene is TRBV28, the J gene TRBJ2-1; D uncertain. V was pared by 5 bases and J by 4 bases, with 12 bases between. The length of the CDR3 is 14 residues. Germline V gene lookup returns CDR1 MDHEN and CDR2 SYDVKM. The CDR3 nucleotides are TGTGCCAGCAGTCCACCGGGTTTATACAATGAGCAGTTCTTC. It is translated as CASSPPGLYNEQFF.

This chain joins TRBV19 and TRBJ2-5; possible D gene TRBD2, 6 bases. This CDR3 is 15 amino acids long. Trimming took 5 bases from V and 1 from J, leaving 14 bases between them. Germline CDR1 LNHDA, CDR2 SQIVND (reference sequence). The DNA for the CDR3 is TGTGCCAGTAGTGATACTAGCATTGGCCAAGAGACCCAGTACTTC. Amino acid sequence: CASSDTSIGQETQYF.

The rearrangement links TRBV3-1 (or the pseudogene TRBV3-2) to TRBJ1-4; the D gene is possibly TRBD1 (5 bases). V gave up 1 base and J gave up 13 bases, with 13 bases separating them. The germline CDR1 and CDR2 sequences are LGHDT and YNNKEL (reference sequence). The CDR3 consists of 13 residues. The CDR3 region is CASSQGVKGPLFF. The CDR3, as DNA: TGTGCCAGCAGCCAAGGAGTTAAGGGACCACTGTTTTTT.

The gene calls are TRBV28 and TRBJ2-7; D is unclear. V lost 6 bases and J 0 bases, leaving 15 bases between the germline ends. The CDR3 is 15 amino acids. Germline V CDR1 and CDR2: MDHEN, SYDVKM. The CDR3 reads CASSPTGSLSYEQYF. CDR3 in DNA: TGTGCCAGCAGCCCTACCGGGTCCCTCTCCTACGAGCAGTACTTC.